A selection of T cell receptor beta chains follows, all from one sample in a study of early stage breast cancer tumors. TCRdb keeps only in-frame clones here, not all; method: immunoSEQ multiplex PCR. The sample shows fewer than 70,000 clones, approximately 80% of them seen only once. Sequencing was done on a sample of blood. These receptors all come from a person aged 35-55 years with breast cancer. Each CDR3 is given with its conserved first and last residue.

j_gene | v_gene | CDR3aa
TRBJ1-3 | TRBV7-9 | CASSFRLSSGNTIYF
TRBJ1-2 | TRBV4-1 | CASSQVPSSYGYTF
TRBJ1-1 | TRBV7-3 | CASSLSSGVNTEAFF
TRBJ2-3 | TRBV5-1 | CASSSGLNTDTQYF
TRBJ1-1 | TRBV6-1 | CASRSPGTMNTEAFF
TRBJ2-1 | TRBV13 | CASSSILGLALENEQFF
TRBJ2-3 | TRBV9 | CASSVAAGLISSTDTQYF
TRBJ2-7 | TRBV5-4 | CASSSDSSSYEQYF
TRBJ2-3 | TRBV21-1 | CALPDTQYF
TRBJ2-1 | TRBV9 | CASSVELGYSYNEQFF
TRBJ2-1 | TRBV19 | CASSIDAALNEQFF
TRBJ1-2 | TRBV19 | CASSIGGQGVDYGYTF
TRBJ1-1 | TRBV30 | CAWTGGAGTEAFF
TRBJ1-2 | TRBV7-9 | CASSGDSNYGYTF
TRBJ1-2 | TRBV9 | CASGDYGYTF
TRBJ1-2 | TRBV6-5 | CASSYSGTLLGYTF
TRBJ2-3 | TRBV7-2 | CASSPPRGREGGTDTQYF
TRBJ2-2 | TRBV20-1 | CSVKVPGELFF
TRBJ2-7 | TRBV28 | CASSSRDVKQQYF
TRBJ2-1 | TRBV4-1 | CASSQVSGLYNEQFF
TRBJ1-1 | TRBV19 | CASSMSRGTEAFF
TRBJ1-4 | TRBV5-1 | CASSLTGWANEKLFF
TRBJ1-1 | TRBV29-1 | CSSTGNTEAFF
TRBJ2-7 | TRBV5-4 | CASSRDRARGYEQYF
TRBJ1-1 | TRBV13 | CASTFYGLAANTEAFF
TRBJ2-7 | TRBV2 | CASRGQGPHEQYF
TRBJ1-5 | TRBV11-2 | CASSLDRDQPQHF
TRBJ2-5 | TRBV5-1 | CASSASTGDQETQYF
TRBJ1-1 | TRBV4-1 | CASSAYRNPLMNTEAFF
TRBJ2-3 | TRBV6-5 | CASSYAGTGSDTQYF
TRBJ2-4 | TRBV2 | CASRLGQGLDIQYF
TRBJ1-1 | TRBV7-2 | CASSSRQGSGTEAFF
TRBJ2-7 | TRBV19 | CASSIVLRSGLAGLDYEQYF
TRBJ2-7 | TRBV11-2 | CASSLDQGGTSVEQYF
TRBJ2-1 | TRBV10-2 | CAITKKENEQFF
TRBJ2-4 | TRBV9 | CASSVAGDPNIQYF
TRBJ2-7 | TRBV5-1 | CASSFTESSYEQYF
TRBJ2-6 | TRBV9 | CASSPRVSGANVLTF
TRBJ2-3 | TRBV14 | CASSVAGVGTDTQYF
TRBJ1-5 | TRBV5-5 | CASSPGGGGQPQHF
TRBJ1-1 | TRBV5-4 | CASSSTDRADMNTEAFF
TRBJ2-2 | TRBV25-1 | CASKPRGNTGELFF
TRBJ2-3 | TRBV10-1 | CASSDGSTDTQYF
TRBJ1-2 | TRBV2 | CASSEEGINYGYTF
TRBJ2-7 | TRBV28 | CASSFLTDSYEQYF
TRBJ2-2 | TRBV19 | CASTKGGGHTGELFF
TRBJ2-3 | TRBV29-1 | CSVTGTGTTDTQYF
TRBJ2-5 | TRBV19 | CASSMSSGETQYF
TRBJ2-3 | TRBV7-9 | CASSSTTDTQYF